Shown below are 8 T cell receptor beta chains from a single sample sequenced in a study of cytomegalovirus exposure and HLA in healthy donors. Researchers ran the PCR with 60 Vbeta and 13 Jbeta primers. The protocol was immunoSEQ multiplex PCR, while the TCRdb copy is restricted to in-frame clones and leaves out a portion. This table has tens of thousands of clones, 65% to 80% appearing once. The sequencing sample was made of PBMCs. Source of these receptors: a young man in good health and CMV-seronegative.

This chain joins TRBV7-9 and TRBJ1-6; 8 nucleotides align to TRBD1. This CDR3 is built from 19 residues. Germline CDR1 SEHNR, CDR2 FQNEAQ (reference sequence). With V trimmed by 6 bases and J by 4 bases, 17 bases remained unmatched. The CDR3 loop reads CASRFPGTGGTLYNSPLHF. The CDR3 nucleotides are TGTGCCAGCAGATTCCCAGGGACAGGAGGGACCCTTTATAATTCACCCCTCCACTTT.

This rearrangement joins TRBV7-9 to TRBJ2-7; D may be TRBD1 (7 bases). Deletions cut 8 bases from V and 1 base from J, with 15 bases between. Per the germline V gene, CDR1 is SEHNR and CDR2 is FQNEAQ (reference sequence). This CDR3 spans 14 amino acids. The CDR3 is CASAQTGRSYEQYF. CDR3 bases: TGTGCCAGCGCCCAGACAGGGAGGTCCTACGAGCAGTACTTC.

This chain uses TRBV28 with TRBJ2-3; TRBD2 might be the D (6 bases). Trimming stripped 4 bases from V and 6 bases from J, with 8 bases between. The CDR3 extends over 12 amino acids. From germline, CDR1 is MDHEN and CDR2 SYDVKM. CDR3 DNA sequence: TGTGCCAGCAGTTCCGGGGGTGATACGCAGTATTTT. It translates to CASSSGGDTQYF.

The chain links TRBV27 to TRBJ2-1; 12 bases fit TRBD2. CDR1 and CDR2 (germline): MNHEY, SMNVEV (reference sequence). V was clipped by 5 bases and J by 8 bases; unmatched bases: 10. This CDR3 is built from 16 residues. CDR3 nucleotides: TGTGCCAGCAGTCCCGGACTAGCGGGACTGTGGGATGAGCAGTTCTTC. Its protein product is CASSPGLAGLWDEQFF.

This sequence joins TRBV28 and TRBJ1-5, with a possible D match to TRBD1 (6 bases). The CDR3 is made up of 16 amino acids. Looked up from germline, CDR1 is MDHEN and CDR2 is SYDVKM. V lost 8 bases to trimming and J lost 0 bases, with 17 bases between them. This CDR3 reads CASLQGWIYSNQPQHF. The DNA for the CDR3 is TGTGCCAGCTTACAGGGTTGGATCTATAGCAATCAGCCCCAGCATTTT. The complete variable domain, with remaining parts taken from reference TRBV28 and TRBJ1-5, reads DVKVTQSSRYLVKRTGEKVFLECVQDMDHENMFWYRQDPGLGLRLIYFSYDVKMKEKGDIPEGYSVSREKKERFSLILESASTNQTSMYLCASLQGWIYSNQPQHFGDGTRLSIL.

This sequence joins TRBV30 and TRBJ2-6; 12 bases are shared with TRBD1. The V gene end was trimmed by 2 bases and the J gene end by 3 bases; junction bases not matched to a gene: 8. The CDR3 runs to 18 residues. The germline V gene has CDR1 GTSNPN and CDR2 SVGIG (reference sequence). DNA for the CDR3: TGTGCCTGGAGTCCGAGGGGACAGGGGGCAGGTGGGGCCAACGTCCTGACTTTC. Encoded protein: CAWSPRGQGAGGANVLTF.

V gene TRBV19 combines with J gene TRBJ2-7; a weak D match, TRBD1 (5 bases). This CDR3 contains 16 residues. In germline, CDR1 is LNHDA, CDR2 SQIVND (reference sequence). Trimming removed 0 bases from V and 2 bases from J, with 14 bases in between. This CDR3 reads CASSIDLQGRAYEQYF. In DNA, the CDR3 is TGTGCCAGTAGTATAGATCTGCAGGGAAGGGCCTACGAGCAGTACTTC.

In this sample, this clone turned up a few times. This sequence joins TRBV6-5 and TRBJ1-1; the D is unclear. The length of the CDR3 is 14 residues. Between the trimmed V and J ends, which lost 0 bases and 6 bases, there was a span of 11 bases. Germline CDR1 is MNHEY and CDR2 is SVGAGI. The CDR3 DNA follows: TGTGCCAGCAGTTACTCCGGCACCGGGTCTGAAGCTTTCTTT. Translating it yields CASSYSGTGSEAFF.